What follows are 27 T cell receptor beta chains derived from one specimen sequenced in a study of T cell responses to AZD1222 COVID-19 vaccine. The protocol was immunoSEQ multiplex PCR, while the TCRdb copy is restricted to in-frame clones and leaves out a portion. The sample has tens of thousands of clones; 80% to 95% are singletons. The sample here was peripheral blood, taken 28 days after the second AZD1222 dose. Source of these receptors: an adult who received the AZD1222 COVID-19 vaccine.

The chain is built from TRBV6-5 and TRBJ2-4, with a possible D match to TRBD2 (6 bases). The germline V gene encodes CDR1 MNHEY and CDR2 SVGAGI. V lost 6 bases and J lost 0, with 12 bases in between. The CDR3 has 15 residues. The CDR3 spells CASSSSGLAKNIQYF. CDR3 nucleotide sequence: TGTGCCAGCAGCAGTTCGGGACTAGCCAAAAACATTCAGTACTTC.

The chain joins TRBV5-1 to TRBJ2-1; D call uncertain. Trimming stripped 5 bases from V and 7 bases from J, with 16 bases between. The CDR3 consists of 14 residues. CDR1 and CDR2 from the germline V gene are SGHRS and YFSETQ. CDR3: CASRTLVVGNEQFF. The CDR3 nucleotides are TGCGCCAGCAGAACGCTAGTGGTAGGGAATGAGCAGTTCTTC.

This rearrangement joins TRBV15 to TRBJ2-7; D may be TRBD2 (6 bases). The CDR3 has 14 amino acids. Per germline, CDR1 LNHNV and CDR2 YYDKDF (reference sequence). V dropped 6 bases and J dropped 6 bases, with 18 bases sitting between them. The CDR3 coding sequence is TGTGCCACCAGGCCCCCTGCGACGGGGGTCGAGCAGTACTTC. Its translation is CATRPPATGVEQYF.

The rearrangement uses TRBV6-5 and TRBJ1-4; the D is unclear. Germline V gene sequence: CDR1 MNHEY, CDR2 SVGAGI. V was clipped by 6 bases and J by 8 bases, with 10 bases between them. The CDR3 loop spans 12 amino acids. CDR3 bases: TGTGCCAGCAGATACAGTTTCGAAAAACTGTTTTTT. It codes for CASRYSFEKLFF.

The chain carries TRBV18 and TRBJ1-1, with 8 bases lining up with TRBD1. J lost 11 bases, V lost 3 bases, and 8 bases had no gene match. The germline CDR1 and CDR2 sequences are KGHSH and LQKENI. This CDR3 is 13 amino acids long. CDR3 sequence (DNA): TGTGCCAGCTCACCCGGGACAGGCCGAGATGCTTTCTTT. Translation: CASSPGTGRDAFF.

This chain connects TRBV18 to TRBJ2-7; D is ambiguous. V was shortened by 3 bases and J by 2 bases, with 14 bases between the two germline ends. The germline V gene encodes CDR1 KGHSH and CDR2 LQKENI. The CDR3 length is 15 residues. Written as DNA, the CDR3 is TGTGCCAGCTCACCGACCCAAACTATTACCTACGAGCAGTACTTC. Its protein is CASSPTQTITYEQYF.

V usage is TRBV27 and J usage is TRBJ1-5; 10 bases map to TRBD1. This CDR3 is built from 17 residues. Germline CDR1 reads MNHEY; CDR2 reads SMNVEV (reference sequence). V trimming: 6 bases; J trimming: 3 bases; junction bases outside the gene matches: 11. Here the CDR3 reads CASRTYSGTGDNQPQHF. For the CDR3, the DNA is TGTGCCAGCAGGACCTACTCCGGGACAGGGGACAATCAGCCCCAGCATTTT.

J is TRBJ2-5 and V is TRBV19; no clear D. Trimming took off 8 bases at V and 1 base at J, with 11 bases between the two ends. Germline CDR1 reads LNHDA; CDR2 reads SQIVND (reference sequence). The CDR3 sequence is 13 residues long. In DNA, the CDR3 is TGTGCCAGTCGAAGCAGCTTCCAAGAGACCCAGTACTTC. This encodes CASRSSFQETQYF.

The chain has TRBV3-1 (or the pseudogene TRBV3-2) and TRBJ2-1, with TRBD1 as a possible D gene (5 bases). The germline V and J ends were trimmed by 0 bases and 8 bases, with 14 bases remaining between them. The CDR3 covers 15 residues. The germline gives CDR1 LGHDT, CDR2 YNNKEL (reference sequence). CDR3 bases: TGTGCCAGCAGCCAAGAGGAAGGGGTAGGGGATGAGCAGTTCTTC. Protein product: CASSQEEGVGDEQFF.

This chain connects TRBV4-2 to TRBJ1-2; 9 bases are a match to TRBD1. The germline gives CDR1 LGHNA, CDR2 YNFKEQ. V dropped 0 bases and J dropped 3; count of bases not matched to a gene: 8. The CDR3 consists of 17 residues. CDR3 sequence (DNA): TGTGCCAGCAGCCAAGAAACTGGACAGGGGACCGACTATGGCTACACCTTC. It yields the protein CASSQETGQGTDYGYTF.

In this sample, this clone turned up once. The chain carries TRBV6-1 and TRBJ1-6; 10 bases line up with TRBD1. Trimming at V came to 3 bases and at J to 5 bases, leaving 7 bases not matched to a gene. This CDR3 spans 17 amino acids. The germline CDR1 and CDR2 sequences are MNHNS and SASEGT. CDR3 in amino acids: CASSDPGQGWNNSPLHF. CDR3 in DNA: TGTGCCAGCAGTGACCCGGGACAGGGGTGGAATAATTCACCCCTCCACTTT.

This clone has a single count. The genes are TRBV2 and TRBJ2-7; no firm D call. V dropped 2 bases and J dropped 4 bases, with 9 bases sitting between them. CDR3 length: 13 amino acids. The germline CDR1 and CDR2 sequences are SNHLY and FYNNEI. The CDR3 DNA reads as TGTGCCAGCAGTGAAAGGTGGAGTTACGAGCAGTACTTC. This encodes CASSERWSYEQYF. The entire variable domain, with the rest obtained from reference TRBV2 and TRBJ2-7, is as follows: EPEVTQTPSHQVTQMGQEVILRCVPISNHLYFYWYRQILGQKVEFLVSFYNNEISEKSEIFDDQFSVERPDGSNFTLKIRSTKLEDSAMYFCASSERWSYEQYFGPGTRLTVT.

The genes are TRBV6-5 and TRBJ1-2; TRBD1 might be the D (6 bases). This CDR3 has 13 amino acids. V was trimmed by 6 bases and J by 5 bases, leaving 13 bases between them. CDR1 is MNHEY, CDR2 SVGAGI, per germline. CDR3 in amino acids: CASRTRDKYGYTF. CDR3 in DNA: TGTGCCAGCAGAACCCGGGACAAGTATGGCTACACCTTC.

The chain employs TRBV6-1 and TRBJ2-2, with D tentatively TRBD1 or TRBD2 (5 bases each). CDR3 length equals 17 residues. Germline CDR1 MNHNS, CDR2 SASEGT. The ends were cut back, 2 bases at V and 1 base at J, with 14 bases in the middle. CDR3 sequence: CASSEFWGTLNTGELFF. The DNA for the CDR3 is TGTGCCAGCAGTGAATTTTGGGGGACCCTGAACACCGGGGAGCTGTTTTTT.

The rearrangement links TRBV2 to TRBJ2-5, with D perhaps matching TRBD2 (5 bases). Trimming took 6 bases from V and 5 from J, leaving 7 bases between them. The CDR3 covers 11 residues. CDR1 and CDR2 (germline): SNHLY, FYNNEI. CDR3 nucleotide sequence: TGTGCCAGCAGGACGGGGGAGACCCAGTACTTC. Its translation: CASRTGETQYF.

This chain uses TRBV5-4 with TRBJ2-7, with 11 nucleotides matching TRBD1. This CDR3 spans 16 amino acids. Losses at the gene ends were 3 bases for V and 2 bases for J; bases not matched to a gene: 7. The V gene's germline CDR1 is SGHNT and CDR2 YYREEE (reference sequence). CDR3 protein: CASSYGQGAPTYEQYF. In nucleotides, the CDR3 is TGTGCCAGCAGCTACGGACAGGGGGCGCCGACCTACGAGCAGTACTTC.

The V and J genes are TRBV5-1 and TRBJ1-2; no clear D. Per germline, CDR1 SGHRS and CDR2 YFSETQ. With 1 base removed from V and 4 bases from J, the gap between germline ends came to 14 bases. This CDR3 comprises 15 residues. As DNA, the CDR3 is TGCGCCAGCAGCTTGTCTCGCGGCACCGGCTATGGCTACACCTTC. This codes for CASSLSRGTGYGYTF. Combining the CDR3 with reference TRBV5-1 and TRBJ1-2 gives the whole variable domain KAGVTQTPRYLIKTRGQQVTLSCSPISGHRSVSWYQQTPGQGLQFLFEYFSETQRNKGNFPGRFSGRQFSNSRSEMNVSTLELGDSALYLCASSLSRGTGYGYTFGSGTRLTVV.

This clone occurred once. This chain uses TRBV28 with TRBJ1-2, with D unclear. V lost 5 bases and J lost 2, with 6 bases in between. Per the germline V gene, CDR1 is MDHEN and CDR2 is SYDVKM. The CDR3 sequence is 12 residues long. The CDR3, as DNA: TGTGCCAGCAGTCCCATAAACTATGGCTACACCTTC. Translation gives CASSPINYGYTF.

Comments on this clone: The junction departs from the called germline gene at one end, perhaps through a read error. The V call is TRBV6-5, the J call TRBJ1-1; D is ambiguous. CDR1 MNHEY and CDR2 SVGAGI come from the germline V gene. The CDR3 contains 14 residues. The CDR3, as DNA: TGTGCCAGCAGTAACTCCCCCGTGGGTAATGAAGCTTTCTTT. Amino acids: CASSNSPVGNEAFF.

The DNA of the CDR3 is TGTGCCAGCAGCCGGTTAGAGGGGAGCTATGGCTACACCTTC. Encoded protein: CASSRLEGSYGYTF. J is TRBJ1-2 and V is TRBV9, with D possibly being TRBD1 (5 bases). V dropped 4 bases and J dropped 4 bases, with 14 bases sitting between them. Germline V CDR1 and CDR2: SGDLS, YYNGEE. The CDR3 extends over 14 amino acids.

The chain links TRBV12-3 or TRBV12-4 to TRBJ1-2; the D is unclear. This CDR3 is 13 amino acids long. Trimming pared 3 bases from V and 8 bases from J, leaving 13 bases between. CDR3 coding DNA: TGTGCCAGCAGTTTCGGTTTGATCGACGGCTACACCTTC. Translating gives CASSFGLIDGYTF.

The rearrangement links TRBV15 to TRBJ2-7; 7 bases align to TRBD1. CDR1 and CDR2 (germline): LNHNV, YYDKDF (reference sequence). This CDR3 is 16 amino acids long. With V trimmed by 2 bases and J by 0 bases, 7 bases remained unmatched. CDR3 protein: CATSRNLGTVSYEQYF. In nucleotides, the CDR3 is TGTGCCACCAGCAGAAATCTCGGGACAGTCTCCTACGAGCAGTACTTC.

The V gene is TRBV12-3 or TRBV12-4, the J gene TRBJ2-1; either TRBD1 or TRBD2 may supply D (5 bases each). The CDR3 extends over 13 amino acids. V was pared by 5 bases and J by 6 bases, with 11 bases between. The CDR3 region has the DNA TGTGCCAGCAGTATGGGGACCCCCAATGAGCAGTTCTTC. Translating it yields CASSMGTPNEQFF.

V is TRBV11-2 and J is TRBJ2-2; 7 nucleotides align to TRBD1. Trimming removed 11 bases from V and 7 bases from J; junction bases left unmatched: 13. Germline assignment: CDR1 SGHAT and CDR2 FQNNGV. The CDR3 loop spans 14 amino acids. The CDR3 nucleotides read TGTGCCGGCTGGGCAGGGGGATCTGGCGGGGAGCTGTTTTTT. This gives the protein CAGWAGGSGGELFF.

V and J are TRBV7-2 and TRBJ1-2; D may be TRBD1 (6 bases). V was trimmed by 8 bases and J by 8 bases, leaving 21 bases between them. Germline V gives CDR1 SGHTA, CDR2 FQGNSA. This CDR3 has 14 residues. CDR3 bases: TGTGCCAGCGGCCAGGTACAGGGTGAGAAAGGCTACACCTTC. Encoded protein: CASGQVQGEKGYTF.

The gene calls are TRBV3-1 (or the pseudogene TRBV3-2) and TRBJ1-1; 9 bases line up with TRBD1. Trimming at V came to 2 bases and at J to 3 bases, leaving 4 bases not matched to a gene. This CDR3 has 15 amino acids. Germline V lookup: CDR1 LGHDT, CDR2 YNNKEL (reference sequence). The CDR3 is CASSQRRDRDTEAFF. DNA of the CDR3: TGTGCCAGCAGCCAAAGAAGGGACAGGGACACTGAAGCTTTCTTT.

The rearrangement uses TRBV6-5 and TRBJ1-2, with D perhaps TRBD1 (6 bases). CDR3 length equals 15 residues. Germline CDR1 MNHEY, CDR2 SVGAGI. The V end was cut by 6 bases, the J end by 1 base, with 15 bases between. CDR3 sequence: CASSRRGALNYGYTF. The CDR3 bases are TGTGCCAGCAGCCGGCGGGGGGCGCTTAACTATGGCTACACCTTC.